Sequencing of this T cell receptor (beta chain) was carried out in a study of vaccination and CD4 T cells after COVID-19. Points on this clonotype: Its specificity is not known.

V lost 3 bases to trimming and J lost 3 bases, with 12 bases between them. This CDR3 spans 14 amino acids. Germline lookup yields CDR1 SGHRS and CDR2 YFSETQ. Researchers used the Oncomine TCR Beta short-read assay to sequence DNA from cultured CD4+ T cells. TCRdb redid the calling of the PCR reads with MiXCR, one entry per CDR3 protein. The sample shows roughly 20,000 distinct CDR3 sequences, approximately 45% of them seen only once. Treatment meaning: roughly 11-day PBMC culture with coronavirus spike peptide pools or control peptides (ViraFEST assay). This TCR derives from a human donor who had recovered from COVID-19. The specimen was CD4+ T cells from blood, cultured in vitro, collected before SARS-CoV-2 vaccination. The V and J genes are TRBV5-1 and TRBJ1-1; the D gene is possibly TRBD1 (6 bases). The CDR3 sequence: CASSSQGQDTEAFF. Here the CDR3 DNA reads TGCGCCAGCAGCTCTCAGGGGCAGGACACTGAAGCTTTCTTT.